These 23 T cell receptor beta chains originate from one sample sequenced in a study of blood T cell repertoires in COVID-19. Some clones are missing from TCRdb's copy, which holds only in-frame ones; the method was immunoSEQ multiplex PCR. The table records 210,000 or so clones, around 90% of them present only once. The sequenced material came from PBMCs or T cells enriched from blood (not recorded which). The receptors originated from a woman younger than 45 who had been exposed to COVID-19.

The chain is built from TRBV11-3 and TRBJ2-1; 8 positions match TRBD2. CDR1 and CDR2 from the germline V gene are SGHNT and YENEEA. V lost 3 bases to trimming and J lost 6 bases; unmatched junction nucleotides: 7. The CDR3 covers 15 residues. In DNA, the CDR3 is TGTGCCAGCAGCTTCCGGCTAGCGGGCTTCAATGAGCAGTTCTTC. It translates to CASSFRLAGFNEQFF.

This chain links TRBV5-1 with TRBJ1-4; the D gene is possibly TRBD1 (6 bases). In germline, CDR1 is SGHRS, CDR2 YFSETQ. The CDR3 length is 13 residues. Trimming removed 5 bases from V and 3 bases from J, with 8 bases in between. The CDR3 reads CASRQGPNEKLFF. The CDR3 region has the DNA TGCGCCAGCAGACAGGGCCCTAATGAAAAACTGTTTTTT.

Worth noting for this clone: No conserved phenylalanine or tryptophan ends this CDR3, so it is likely a read error. The DNA is omitted, as the CDR3 cannot be located on it reliably, and the CDR3 follows TCRdb's listing. The genes are TRBV1 and TRBJ2-4; no check of the table's D call, TRBD1, against the DNA was made. TRBV1 is noted as a pseudogene. The CDR3 length is 8 residues, termini included. CDR3 sequence reads: CTSSQQAI.

V and J are TRBV14 and TRBJ2-1, with 7 nucleotides matching TRBD2. There are 13 residues in the CDR3. The germline V gene encodes CDR1 SGHDN and CDR2 FVKESK. V dropped 4 bases and J dropped 9; count of bases not matched to a gene: 6. CDR3 residues: CASSRTRFGEQFF. The CDR3 DNA sequence: TGTGCCAGCAGCCGGACTAGATTCGGTGAGCAGTTCTTC. Using reference TRBV14 and TRBJ2-1 for the parts outside the CDR3, the full variable domain is EAGVTQFPSHSVIEKGQTVTLRCDPISGHDNLYWYRRVMGKEIKFLLHFVKESKQDESGMPNNRFLAERTGGTYSTLKVQPAELEDSGVYFCASSRTRFGEQFFGPGTRLTVL.

The J gene is TRBJ2-5, the V gene TRBV5-1, with TRBD2 matching over 16 bases. With 4 bases clipped from V and 9 bases from J, the junction kept 12 bases outside the gene matches. The CDR3 loop spans 17 amino acids. The germline CDR1 and CDR2 sequences are SGHRS and YFSETQ. CDR3 amino acids: CASSKGTSGRVTEAQYF. In DNA form, the CDR3 reads TGCGCCAGCAGCAAGGGGACTAGCGGGAGGGTTACTGAGGCCCAGTACTTC. Drawing the rest from reference TRBV5-1 and TRBJ2-5, the complete variable domain is KAGVTQTPRYLIKTRGQQVTLSCSPISGHRSVSWYQQTPGQGLQFLFEYFSETQRNKGNFPGRFSGRQFSNSRSEMNVSTLELGDSALYLCASSKGTSGRVTEAQYFGPGTRLLVL.

The J gene is TRBJ2-3, the V gene TRBV25-1; no reliable D call. Trimming stripped 4 bases from V and 2 bases from J, with 10 bases between. This CDR3 spans 14 amino acids. Germline lookup yields CDR1 MGHDK and CDR2 SYGVNS. CDR3 DNA: TGTGCCAGCAGTGTGCCGGGTTTCACAGATACGCAGTATTTT. It is translated as CASSVPGFTDTQYF. Combining the CDR3 with reference TRBV25-1 and TRBJ2-3 gives the whole variable domain EADIYQTPRYLVIGTGKKITLECSQTMGHDKMYWYQQDPGMELHLIHYSYGVNSTEKGDLSSESTVSRIRTEHFPLTLESARPSHTSQYLCASSVPGFTDTQYFGPGTRLTVL.

This clone showed up just once. This rearrangement joins TRBV2 to TRBJ2-1; D is perhaps TRBD2 (5 bases). This CDR3 spans 16 amino acids. Germline CDR1 reads SNHLY; CDR2 reads FYNNEI. Trimming left V 5 bases short and J 2 bases short, with 16 bases between. CDR3 protein: CASSPVASTTYNEQFF. CDR3 nucleotides: TGTGCCAGCAGTCCCGTGGCTAGCACTACCTACAATGAGCAGTTCTTC.

The rearrangement uses TRBV11-3 and TRBJ2-6, with TRBD1 identical over 8 bases. This CDR3 comprises 17 residues. Germline trimming cut 2 bases from V and 4 bases from J; bases unmatched to any gene: 7. CDR1 SGHNT and CDR2 YENEEA come from the germline V gene. CDR3 bases: TGTGCCAGCAGCTTAACCCAGGGGGCGGAGGGGGCCAACGTCCTGACTTTC. This codes for CASSLTQGAEGANVLTF.

The chain carries TRBV11-2 and TRBJ1-5, with TRBD1 matching over 7 bases. Germline V CDR1 and CDR2: SGHAT, FQNNGV. The V and J ends lost 5 bases and 3 bases, in that order; junction bases with no gene match: 7. The CDR3 spans 15 residues. CDR3 bases: TGTGCCAGCAGCGGATGGGACAGCCCCAATCAGCCCCAGCATTTT. It encodes CASSGWDSPNQPQHF.

The chain has TRBV5-1 and TRBJ2-5, with 7 bases matching TRBD2. J lost 0 bases, V lost 3 bases, and 8 bases had no gene match. The CDR3 extends over 16 amino acids. Germline V CDR1 and CDR2: SGHRS, YFSETQ. CDR3 region: CASSSGPTSDQETQYF. The CDR3, as DNA: TGCGCCAGCAGCTCGGGGCCTACTAGCGACCAAGAGACCCAGTACTTC.

V usage is TRBV24-1 and J usage is TRBJ1-6; possible D gene TRBD1, 6 bases. Germline lookup yields CDR1 KGHDR and CDR2 SFDVKD. This CDR3 is 21 amino acids long. V dropped 2 bases and J dropped 1 base, with 23 bases sitting between them. The CDR3 DNA is TGTGCCACCAGTGATTCACTACGGGACACCTCCTGGGGGTCCTATAATTCACCCCTCCACTTT. Residues: CATSDSLRDTSWGSYNSPLHF.

The chain joins TRBV7-9 to TRBJ1-4, with 10 bases fitting TRBD1. The CDR3 is 15 amino acids. Germline V lookup: CDR1 SEHNR, CDR2 FQNEAQ (reference sequence). Losses at the gene ends were 1 base for V and 6 bases for J; bases not matched to a gene: 2. DNA for the CDR3: TGTGCCAGCAGCTTAGTGGGGACAGGGGATGAAAAACTGTTTTTT. This codes for CASSLVGTGDEKLFF.

The CDR3 DNA follows: TGCGCCAGCAACCGAATCGCGGGACAGGGACACAATGAGCAGTTCTTC. Residues: CASNRIAGQGHNEQFF. The chain employs TRBV10-2 and TRBJ2-1, with TRBD1 matching 9 bases. Looked up from germline, CDR1 is WSHSY and CDR2 is SAAADI. Trimming took 7 bases from V and 5 from J; bases not matched to a gene: 12. This CDR3 is 16 amino acids long.

The chain is built from TRBV2 and TRBJ2-7, with D possibly TRBD1 on 5 matching bases. Germline CDR1 reads SNHLY; CDR2 reads FYNNEI. CDR3 length: 13 amino acids. V was clipped by 1 base and J by 13 bases, with 17 bases between them. CDR3 amino acids: CASSEVAPDSAYF. The CDR3 bases are TGTGCCAGCAGTGAAGTGGCCCCCGACAGCGCTTACTTC.

This sequence joins TRBV27 and TRBJ1-5, with TRBD1 identical over 7 bases. CDR1 and CDR2 from the germline V gene are MNHEY and SMNVEV (reference sequence). V trimming: 6 bases; J trimming: 0 bases; junction bases outside the gene matches: 5. This CDR3 has 15 residues. The CDR3 DNA reads as TGTGCCAGCAGCCCGGGACAGTATAGCAATCAGCCCCAGCATTTT. It codes for CASSPGQYSNQPQHF.

The chain is built from TRBV6-5 and TRBJ2-7, with 11 bases that match TRBD2. After removal of 6 bases from V and 2 bases from J, the junction contained 6 bases not matched to a gene. Germline V gene lookup returns CDR1 MNHEY and CDR2 SVGAGI. This CDR3 is 15 amino acids long. The CDR3 sequence: CASRPDSGRAYEQYF. The CDR3 nucleotides read TGTGCCAGCAGACCTGATAGCGGGAGGGCCTACGAGCAGTACTTC.

This rearrangement joins TRBV6-5 to TRBJ2-3, with D possibly TRBD1 on 5 matching bases. Germline V CDR1 and CDR2: MNHEY, SVGAGI. The CDR3 is made up of 15 amino acids. V was pared by 4 bases and J by 1 base, with 12 bases between. CDR3 sequence reads: CASSSPDSGTDTQYF. In DNA, the CDR3 is TGTGCCAGCAGTTCCCCAGACAGCGGCACAGATACGCAGTATTTT.

This clone turned up a few times. The chain has TRBV6-2 or TRBV6-3 and TRBJ2-1, with a weak D call TRBD2 (5 bases). Germline V lookup: CDR1 MNHEY, CDR2 SVGEGT. With 6 bases removed from V and 8 bases from J, the gap between germline ends came to 17 bases. The CDR3 sequence is 14 residues long. CDR3 coding DNA: TGTGCCAGCAGCCCCCTACTAGTTGGGGATGAGCAGTTCTTC. Its protein product is CASSPLLVGDEQFF.

V gene TRBV4-1 combines with J gene TRBJ1-2, with 9 bases fitting TRBD1. This CDR3 comprises 17 residues. The V gene end was trimmed by 4 bases and the J gene end by 0 bases; junction bases not matched to a gene: 9. Germline V gene sequence: CDR1 MGHRA, CDR2 YSYEKL. CDR3 coding DNA: TGCGCCAGCAGCCCCCTAACAGGGGGCGCAGCTAACTATGGCTACACCTTC. Encoded protein: CASSPLTGGAANYGYTF.

The chain recombines TRBV6-5 with TRBJ1-1; D not certain. CDR1 is MNHEY, CDR2 SVGAGI, per germline. V lost 11 bases to trimming and J lost 11 bases, with 24 bases between them. The length of the CDR3 is 13 residues. The CDR3 coding sequence is TGTGCCTTAGTGGAGGGTCCCGACCCGAGCGCTTTCTTT. Protein product: CALVEGPDPSAFF.

As concerns this clone: One end of the junction varies from germline; a read error may be responsible. The CDR3 sequence: CASGSGGGGSSHNEQFF. The CDR3 DNA sequence: TGTGCTAGTGGTTCCGGAGGTGGCGGGAGCTCCCACAATGAGCAGTTCTTC. V usage is TRBV12-5 and J usage is TRBJ2-1; 7 positions agree with TRBD2. This CDR3 region has 17 residues. Germline values: CDR1 LGHNT, CDR2 FRNRAP.

The chain carries TRBV20-1 and TRBJ1-2; 7 bases fit TRBD1. The CDR3 extends over 11 amino acids. Germline V CDR1 and CDR2: DFQATT, SNEGSKA (reference sequence). The DNA of the CDR3 is TGCAGACCAGGGGGGCCCGATGGCTACACCTTC. It codes for CRPGGPDGYTF.

This rearrangement joins TRBV5-1 to TRBJ1-4, with 8 bases lining up with TRBD1. V lost 5 bases to trimming and J lost 1 base; unmatched junction nucleotides: 1. The CDR3 spans 14 residues. Germline V gene lookup returns CDR1 SGHRS and CDR2 YFSETQ. CDR3: CASRQGVTNEKLFF. In DNA, the CDR3 is TGCGCCAGCAGACAGGGGGTAACTAATGAAAAACTGTTTTTT.